Shown below are 17 T cell receptor beta chains from a single sample sequenced in a study of memory CD4+ T cells and cytomegalovirus serostatus. Some clones are missing from TCRdb's copy, which holds only in-frame ones; the method was immunoSEQ multiplex PCR. The sample includes some 64,000 clones, roughly 80% of them seen just once. The sort gate was single viable CD3+CD4+CD8-CD45RO+ cells for memory CD4+ T cells. What was sequenced was memory CD4+ T cells from blood. Receptor source: an adult in good health and CMV-seronegative.

This sequence joins TRBV6-5 and TRBJ1-6; D perhaps matches TRBD1 (5 bases). V shed 2 bases and J shed 14 bases, with 13 bases lying between them. CDR1 and CDR2 from the germline V gene are MNHEY and SVGAGI. The CDR3 extends over 13 amino acids. The CDR3 spells CASSYRGSGALHF. The CDR3, as DNA: TGTGCCAGCAGTTACAGGGGAAGTGGGGCCCTCCACTTT.

V gene TRBV19 combines with J gene TRBJ2-2, with D perhaps matching TRBD1 or TRBD2 (5 bases each). This CDR3 region has 15 residues. V lost 4 bases to trimming and J lost 5 bases, with 14 bases between them. Germline CDR1 is LNHDA and CDR2 is SQIVND (reference sequence). The CDR3 DNA is TGTGCCAGTAGTACCCTGGGACGCAAAACCGGGGAGCTGTTTTTT. It yields the protein CASSTLGRKTGELFF.

The chain joins TRBV7-2 to TRBJ2-7; D may be TRBD1 or TRBD2 (5 bases each). Deletions cut 5 bases from V and 4 bases from J, with 18 bases between. This CDR3 comprises 15 residues. The germline V gene encodes CDR1 SGHTA and CDR2 FQGNSA. CDR3 residues: CASSNGSAGRYEQYF. CDR3 sequence (DNA): TGTGCCAGCAGCAATGGCTCCGCAGGGAGATACGAGCAGTACTTC.

The chain joins TRBV9 to TRBJ2-2; unclear D gene. The CDR3 sequence is 15 residues long. The V gene lost 8 bases and the J gene lost 6 bases, with 20 bases spanning the gap. The germline V gene has CDR1 SGDLS and CDR2 YYNGEE. This CDR3 reads CASSPHDRAAGELFF. DNA for the CDR3: TGTGCCAGTAGCCCCCACGACCGTGCCGCCGGGGAGCTGTTTTTT. Looking up the rest from reference TRBV9 and TRBJ2-2 gives the full variable domain: DSGVTQTPKHLITATGQRVTLRCSPRSGDLSVYWYQQSLDQGLQFLIQYYNGEERAKGNILERFSAQQFPDLHSELNLSSLELGDSALYFCASSPHDRAAGELFFGEGSRLTVL.

The chain carries TRBV5-4 and TRBJ2-3; the D gene is possibly TRBD2 (7 bases). CDR1 and CDR2 (germline): SGHNT, YYREEE (reference sequence). CDR3 length: 17 amino acids. V was trimmed by 6 bases and J by 2 bases, leaving 22 bases between them. This CDR3 is CASTKGGTPVLTDTQYF. The CDR3 region has the DNA TGTGCCAGCACCAAGGGGGGGACACCCGTCCTCACAGATACGCAGTATTTT.

This rearrangement joins TRBV7-3 to TRBJ2-7; no reliable D call. The V end was cut by 5 bases, the J end by 6 bases, with 8 bases between. The CDR3 runs to 11 residues. Germline V CDR1 and CDR2: SGHTA, FQGTGA. The chain's CDR3 is CASSLVGEQYF. The DNA for the CDR3 is TGTGCCAGCAGCCTGGTTGGCGAGCAGTACTTC.

V and J are TRBV6-5 and TRBJ2-3; 7 nucleotides align to TRBD2. Germline-derived CDR1 and CDR2 are MNHEY and SVGAGI. The CDR3 is made up of 14 amino acids. J gave up 0 bases and V 6 bases, and 3 bases lay outside the gene matches. In DNA form, the CDR3 reads TGTGCCAGCAGGACGGGACTAAGCACAGATACGCAGTATTTT. Translating gives CASRTGLSTDTQYF.

The chain employs TRBV9 and TRBJ2-7, with a weak D call TRBD2 (6 bases). V gave up 3 bases and J gave up 0 bases, with 10 bases separating them. The CDR3 totals 14 residues. Germline-derived CDR1 and CDR2 are SGDLS and YYNGEE. CDR3 residues: CASSADGGSYEQYF. The CDR3 DNA reads as TGTGCCAGCAGCGCGGACGGGGGCTCCTACGAGCAGTACTTC. Combining the CDR3 with reference TRBV9 and TRBJ2-7 gives the whole variable domain DSGVTQTPKHLITATGQRVTLRCSPRSGDLSVYWYQQSLDQGLQFLIQYYNGEERAKGNILERFSAQQFPDLHSELNLSSLELGDSALYFCASSADGGSYEQYFGPGTRLTVT.

This chain joins TRBV19 and TRBJ1-1; possibly TRBD1 for D (6 bases). The germline V and J ends were trimmed by 9 bases and 2 bases, with 19 bases remaining between them. CDR3 size: 15 residues. CDR1 is LNHDA, CDR2 SQIVND, per germline (reference sequence). The CDR3 sequence is CASKMKGGSNTEAFF. Here the CDR3 DNA reads TGTGCCAGCAAGATGAAAGGGGGTTCAAACACTGAAGCTTTCTTT.

The chain combines TRBV6-6 with TRBJ1-5; possible D gene TRBD1, 6 bases. The V gene's germline CDR1 is MNHNY and CDR2 SVGAGI (reference sequence). The CDR3 has 15 amino acids. Between the trimmed V and J ends, which lost 7 bases and 4 bases, there was a span of 17 bases. This CDR3 is CASTLSDSRNQPQHF. In DNA form, the CDR3 reads TGTGCCAGCACTCTTTCGGACAGTCGAAATCAGCCCCAGCATTTT.

The chain couples TRBV6-1 to TRBJ1-2, with TRBD1 matching over 7 bases. The V gene's germline CDR1 is MNHNS and CDR2 SASEGT. Trimming removed 5 bases from V and 6 bases from J; junction bases left unmatched: 6. The CDR3 covers 13 residues. CDR3 sequence (DNA): TGTGCCAGCAGTCTGACAGGGTTGGATGGCTACACCTTC. As protein: CASSLTGLDGYTF.

The rearrangement links TRBV9 to TRBJ1-6; TRBD1 is a possible D gene (5 bases). CDR3 length: 13 residues. Germline CDR1 SGDLS, CDR2 YYNGEE. Trimming took 3 bases from V and 10 from J, leaving 11 bases between them. This CDR3 reads CASSGGDRSPLHF. CDR3 nucleotides: TGTGCCAGCAGCGGGGGGGACCGCTCACCCCTCCACTTT.

The CDR3 region is CASSLGGRGTIYF. The CDR3 DNA reads TGTGCCAGCAGCTTAGGGGGCAGGGGCACCATATATTTT. The rearrangement uses TRBV7-8 and TRBJ1-3; the D gene is possibly TRBD1 (6 bases). Germline loops: CDR1 SGHVS, CDR2 FQNEAQ. This CDR3 is built from 13 residues. Trimming shortened V by 1 base and J by 9 bases, and 10 bases separated the two germline ends.

In its sample, this clone is medium-sized. The gene calls are TRBV27 and TRBJ1-2; 8 nucleotides align to TRBD1. CDR3 length equals 16 residues. Germline CDR1 and CDR2: MNHEY and SMNVEV (reference sequence). V shed 5 bases, J shed 3 bases, and the junction held 11 bases outside the gene matches. CDR3 loop: CASSRARTGSDYGYTF. CDR3 DNA sequence: TGTGCCAGCAGTCGTGCGCGGACAGGGTCCGACTATGGCTACACCTTC.

V is TRBV5-1 and J is TRBJ2-2; 8 bases line up with TRBD1. This CDR3 contains 17 residues. Germline CDR1 SGHRS, CDR2 YFSETQ. J lost 1 base, V lost 3 bases, and 8 bases had no gene match. The CDR3 reads CASSSVPTGVNTGELFF. Here the CDR3 DNA reads TGCGCCAGCAGCTCTGTCCCGACAGGGGTGAACACCGGGGAGCTGTTTTTT.

The chain recombines TRBV18 with TRBJ2-2, with 10 nucleotides matching TRBD1. Germline V lookup: CDR1 KGHSH, CDR2 LQKENI. This CDR3 has 16 amino acids. V was pared by 6 bases and J by 4 bases, with 8 bases of the junction left unmatched. In nucleotides, the CDR3 is TGTGCCAGCTCCCAGACAGGGGGCTTCGGCACCGGGGAGCTGTTTTTT. This gives the protein CASSQTGGFGTGELFF.

The V gene is TRBV13, the J gene TRBJ1-1; 10 nucleotides align to TRBD1. CDR1 and CDR2 (germline): PRHDT, FYEKMQ (reference sequence). CDR3 size: 16 residues. Trimming cost V 6 bases and J 10 bases; bases outside gene matches: 17. The CDR3 loop is CASRARDRGLGAGAFF. Here the CDR3 DNA reads TGTGCCAGCAGGGCCCGGGACAGGGGTCTCGGGGCAGGAGCTTTCTTT.